This T cell receptor beta chain was identified in a study of blood T cell repertoires in COVID-19. Study summary: The origin of the acute and convalescent COVID-19 samples was the United States, Italy and Spain. Sources were T cells, B-cell-depleted T cells, or PBMCs; the material itself was cDNA or gDNA.

Authors' methods: The assay estimated nucleated cells by amplifying reference gene primers. The protocol was immunoSEQ multiplex PCR, while the TCRdb copy is restricted to in-frame clones and leaves out a portion. The D gene and trimming were derived from the DNA, and the V and J assignments and clone size from that table. Of roughly 130,000 clones in the sample, about nine tenths were seen once. Germline V gene data show CDR1 as LNHDA and CDR2 as SQIVND (reference sequence). Unmatched junction bases numbered 7, after V lost 8 bases and J lost 4 bases. The CDR3 covers 13 residues. The sequencing sample was made of peripheral blood. V and J are TRBV19 and TRBJ1-2; 7 bases match TRBD1. This TCR was sampled from a man in his forties or fifties with acute or convalescent COVID-19. In DNA, the CDR3 is TGTGCCAGTGGGAGGACAGGAGTCTATGGCTACACCTTC. Encoded protein: CASGRTGVYGYTF.